Listed below are T cell receptor beta chains from one sample, sequenced in a study of cytomegalovirus exposure and HLA in healthy donors. Profiling relied on immunoSEQ multiplex PCR, and the TCRdb table lists in-frame clones only, not all of them. Counted here are approximately 120,000 clones, 70% to 85% occurring once; the ten biggest clones make up more than 2.5%. The sample taken for sequencing was PBMCs. These receptors were obtained from a woman aged 50 to 60 in good health and CMV-seronegative. The CDR3 runs from the conserved cysteine through the conserved F or W. A D gene is named only where the DNA matches it firmly. A clone size is listed for some rows: how often the clone was seen (once, few, many), or a class if it is expanded.

size,J,D,V,DNA,CDR3
few,TRBJ1-1,NA,TRBV29-1,TGCAGCGTTGGACGAGGAAACACTGAAGCTTTCTTT,CSVGRGNTEAFF
NA,TRBJ2-1,TRBD2,TRBV4-3,TGCGCCAGCAGCTACCGGGGAGGGTTTTACAATGAGCAGTTCTTC,CASSYRGGFYNEQFF
few,TRBJ1-1,NA,TRBV5-4,TGTGCCAGCAGCCAGGGCCTGAACACTGAAGCTTTCTTT,CASSQGLNTEAFF
NA,TRBJ1-5,NA,TRBV4-1,TGCGCCAGCAGCCAAGGGGGCAGTAATCAGCCCCAGCATTTT,CASSQGGSNQPQHF
NA,TRBJ2-3,NA,TRBV4-3,TGCGCCAGCAGCCACAGACAGGCAGATACGCAGTATTTT,CASSHRQADTQYF
few,TRBJ2-7,NA,TRBV4-1,TGCGCCAGCAGCCAAGGGACCTCCGGTACGGGGGAGCAGTACTTC,CASSQGTSGTGEQYF
few,TRBJ2-2,TRBD2,TRBV7-2,TGTGCCAGCAGCTTAAGCCCAACGGGAGGGCAAGGCGGGGAGCTGTTTTTT,CASSLSPTGGQGGELFF
few,TRBJ1-1,TRBD1,TRBV7-2,TGTGCCAGCAGCTTCGGAACCCAGGGGGCTGAAGCTTTCTTT,CASSFGTQGAEAFF
many,TRBJ2-6,TRBD1,TRBV28,TGTGCCAGCAGGGACAGGGGGTCTGGGGCCAACGTCCTGACTTTC,CASRDRGSGANVLTF
NA,TRBJ1-2,NA,TRBV4-1,TGCGCCAGCAGCCAAGGGGGAGAGTCGGCTCGTTATGGCTACACCTTC,CASSQGGESARYGYTF
NA,TRBJ2-7,TRBD2,TRBV7-6,TGTGCCAGCAGCTTAAGCGGGAGTGCGACCTACGAGCAGTACTTC,CASSLSGSATYEQYF
NA,TRBJ2-7,TRBD2,TRBV27,TGTGCCAGCAGTTGGACTAGAGCCAGAGAGCAGTACTTC,CASSWTRAREQYF
NA,TRBJ1-6,NA,TRBV6-1,TGTGCCAGCAAGCCAGGGGATTCACCCCTCCACTTT,CASKPGDSPLHF
NA,TRBJ2-5,NA,TRBV7-9,TGTTCCAGCAGCTTAGGGCGGGGGCACGAAGAGACCCAGTACTTC,CSSSLGRGHEETQYF
NA,TRBJ1-5,NA,TRBV6-6,TGTGCCAGCAGCGAATACTTAGACTATAGCAATCAGCCCCAGCATTTT,CASSEYLDYSNQPQHF
NA,TRBJ2-5,TRBD2,TRBV30,TGTGCCTGGAGAGAATACGGGACTAGCGGGAGTAAACAAGAGACCCAGTACTTC,CAWREYGTSGSKQETQYF
NA,TRBJ2-1,TRBD2,TRBV7-9,TGTGCCAGCAGGGCACTAGCGGGAGCTGGGCAGTTCTTC,CASRALAGAGQFF
NA,TRBJ1-1,TRBD1,TRBV19,TGTGCCAGTAGTTCGCGGACAGGGAAGAACACTGAAGCTTTCTTT,CASSSRTGKNTEAFF
NA,TRBJ2-7,TRBD2,TRBV6-5,TGTGCCAGCAGTGAGTCCCTCGGGACTAACGAGCAGTACTTC,CASSESLGTNEQYF
NA,TRBJ1-2,NA,TRBV30,TGTGCCTGGAGGAGTGGAGGGGTGACTAACTATGGCTACACCTTC,CAWRSGGVTNYGYTF
NA,TRBJ2-3,NA,TRBV9,TGTGCCAGCACCGGGGGGCGAAGCACAGATACGCAGTATTTT,CASTGGRSTDTQYF
NA,TRBJ2-3,NA,TRBV25-1,TGTGCCAGCAGTGAACCGCGGGGAACCTTCACAGATACGCAGTATTTT,CASSEPRGTFTDTQYF